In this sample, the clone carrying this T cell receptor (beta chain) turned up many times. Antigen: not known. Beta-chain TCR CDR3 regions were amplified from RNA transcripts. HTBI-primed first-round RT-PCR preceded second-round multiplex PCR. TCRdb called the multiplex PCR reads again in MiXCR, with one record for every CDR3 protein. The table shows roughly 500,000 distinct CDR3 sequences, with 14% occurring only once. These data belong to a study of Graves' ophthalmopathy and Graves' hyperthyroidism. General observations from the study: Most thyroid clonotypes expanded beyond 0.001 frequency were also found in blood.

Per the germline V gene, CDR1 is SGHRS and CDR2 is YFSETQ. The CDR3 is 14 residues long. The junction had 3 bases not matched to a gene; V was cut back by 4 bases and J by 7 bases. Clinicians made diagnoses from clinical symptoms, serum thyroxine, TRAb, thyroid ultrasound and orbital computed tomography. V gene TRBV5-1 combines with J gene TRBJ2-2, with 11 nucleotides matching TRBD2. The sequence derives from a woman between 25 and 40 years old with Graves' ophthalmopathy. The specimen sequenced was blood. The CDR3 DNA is TGCGCCAGCAGCACCGGGACTAGCGGCGGGGAGCTGTTTTTT. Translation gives CASSTGTSGGELFF.